The 5 T cell receptor beta chains in this list originate from one sample, sequenced in a study of CD4 T cells in relation to SARS-CoV-2 and coronaviruses. Unexposed donor CD4+ T cells date from 2011-2018, before the COVID-19 pandemic. Here immunoSEQ multiplex PCR was the method, and the copy in TCRdb shows in-frame clones only, minus some. The sample records about 59,000 clones, about nine tenths being singletons. The sequencing input was memory CD4+ T cells from PBMCs. All receptors derive from a human donor in good health.

In this sample, this clone turned up a few times. V and J are TRBV14 and TRBJ1-1; D is undetermined. Germline CDR1 SGHDN, CDR2 FVKESK. This CDR3 has 15 residues. V was shortened by 0 bases and J by 1 base, with 9 bases between the two germline ends. This CDR3 is CASSQEVQRNTEAFF. The CDR3 DNA sequence: TGTGCCAGCAGCCAAGAGGTACAGAGGAACACTGAAGCTTTCTTT.

V gene TRBV19 combines with J gene TRBJ2-7; 8 bases match TRBD2. The CDR3 length is 15 residues. Germline V gene sequence: CDR1 LNHDA, CDR2 SQIVND (reference sequence). The V and J ends lost 5 bases and 2 bases, in that order; junction bases with no gene match: 8. This chain's CDR3 is CASSPLAGSTYEQYF. Here the CDR3 DNA reads TGTGCCAGTAGTCCCTTAGCGGGATCAACCTACGAGCAGTACTTC.

The chain is built from TRBV5-4 and TRBJ1-4, with D unresolved. Trimming removed 5 bases from V and 5 bases from J, with 13 bases in between. The length of the CDR3 is 14 residues. Germline values: CDR1 SGHNT, CDR2 YYREEE (reference sequence). CDR3 residues: CASSYRTGNEKLFF. CDR3 coding DNA: TGTGCCAGCAGTTACCGGACGGGAAATGAAAAACTGTTTTTT. The entire variable domain, with the rest obtained from reference TRBV5-4 and TRBJ1-4, is as follows: ETGVTQSPTHLIKTRGQQVTLRCSSQSGHNTVSWYQQALGQGPQFIFQYYREEENGRGNFPPRFSGLQFPNYSSELNVNALELDDSALYLCASSYRTGNEKLFFGSGTQLSVL.

This chain links TRBV11-3 with TRBJ2-1, with D uncertain. The germline V gene encodes CDR1 SGHNT and CDR2 YENEEA. The V gene lost 5 bases and the J gene lost 2 bases, with 16 bases spanning the gap. The CDR3 covers 16 residues. The chain's CDR3 is CASSPPSVIPYNEQFF. In nucleotides, the CDR3 is TGTGCCAGCAGCCCACCCTCCGTAATTCCCTACAATGAGCAGTTCTTC. The entire variable domain, with the rest obtained from reference TRBV11-3 and TRBJ2-1, is as follows: EAGVVQSPRYKIIEKKQPVAFWCNPISGHNTLYWYLQNLGQGPELLIRYENEEAVDDSQLPKDRFSAERLKGVDSTLKIQPAELGDSAVYLCASSPPSVIPYNEQFFGPGTRLTVL.

This chain uses TRBV3-1 (or the pseudogene TRBV3-2) with TRBJ2-5, with TRBD2 identical over 8 bases. The V gene end was trimmed by 4 bases and the J gene end by 2 bases; junction bases not matched to a gene: 18. The CDR3 totals 19 residues. Looked up from germline, CDR1 is LGHDT and CDR2 is YNNKEL (reference sequence). Here the CDR3 reads CASSPPPPAGVRRQETQYF. The CDR3 DNA sequence: TGTGCCAGCAGCCCTCCCCCGCCAGCGGGAGTGCGGCGGCAAGAGACCCAGTACTTC.